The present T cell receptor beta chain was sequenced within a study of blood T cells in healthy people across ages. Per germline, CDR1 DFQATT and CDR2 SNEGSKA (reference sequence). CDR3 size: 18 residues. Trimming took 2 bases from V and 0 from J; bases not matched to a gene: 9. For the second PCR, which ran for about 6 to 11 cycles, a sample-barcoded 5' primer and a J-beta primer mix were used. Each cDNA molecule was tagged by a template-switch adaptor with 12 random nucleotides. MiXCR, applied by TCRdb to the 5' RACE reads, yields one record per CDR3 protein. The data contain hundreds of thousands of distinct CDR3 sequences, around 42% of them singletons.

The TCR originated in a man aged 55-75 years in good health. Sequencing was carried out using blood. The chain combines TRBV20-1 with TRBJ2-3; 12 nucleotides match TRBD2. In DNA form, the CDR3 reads TGCAGTGCTAGACGAATGCTAGCGGGGGGGCTAAGCACAGATACGCAGTATTTT. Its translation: CSARRMLAGGLSTDTQYF.